This TCR beta chain was identified during a study of cytomegalovirus exposure and HLA in healthy donors. A note on this clone: Its antigen is as yet unknown.

Study-wide findings and caveats: Cytomegalovirus association was listed for around 170 TCR beta chains.

The PCR employed 60 Vbeta primers together with 13 Jbeta primers. The repertoire was sequenced with immunoSEQ multiplex PCR; TCRdb's copy has only in-frame clones and lacks some. The profile shows 150,000 to 160,000 clones, 65% to 80% of them singletons. The study sampled nominally healthy donors, though unrecorded immune exposures were likely. The receptor was isolated from a man younger than 30 in good health and CMV-seronegative. Sequencing was carried out using PBMCs.

CDR3 amino acids: CASSEVAVYYGYTF. The CDR3, as DNA: TGTGCCAGCAGTGAAGTAGCGGTCTACTATGGCTACACCTTC. V is TRBV6-1 and J is TRBJ1-2; D is ambiguous. V was trimmed by 1 base and J by 3 bases, leaving 9 bases between them. Germline V CDR1 and CDR2: MNHNS, SASEGT. The CDR3 has 14 amino acids.